This T cell receptor (beta chain) was sequenced during a study of T cells after yellow fever vaccination. General study results and limits: The study found a weaker secondary response that peaked faster, day 5 versus 15. FACS-sorted repertoires could harbor abundant contaminating bulk-population clonotypes. Sorted memory cells at day 0 lacked detectable levels of almost all vaccine-responding clonotypes.

Looked up from germline, CDR1 is SQVTM and CDR2 is ANQGSEA. V lost 7 bases to trimming and J lost 0 bases; unmatched junction nucleotides: 6. There are 13 residues in the CDR3. TCRdb processed the 5' RACE reads anew with MiXCR; each CDR3 protein has one entry. The table records around 4,800 distinct CDR3 sequences, 6% to 8% of them present only once. This clonotype rates as medium-sized. The source was PBMCs, either bulk or a sorted T-cell subset (CD4+, CD8+, memory, or dextramer-sorted; not recorded which), collected 15 days after the yellow fever booster vaccination. The sequence was obtained from a young man who received the YFV17D yellow fever vaccine. The chain recombines TRBV29-1 with TRBJ2-7; 7 bases fit TRBD2. CDR3 sequence: CSAAGRFSYEQYF. CDR3 coding DNA: TGCAGCGCGGCCGGGAGGTTCTCCTACGAGCAGTACTTC.